This entry concerns a single T cell receptor (beta chain). The repertoire was sequenced with immunoSEQ multiplex PCR; TCRdb's copy has only in-frame clones and lacks some. The top ten hold 6% to 9.5% of the sample, which has 55,000 to 80,000 clones, approximately 88% seen once. The data derive from a study of OX40 agonist ivuxolimab in advanced cancers. Per germline, CDR1 SGHTA and CDR2 FQGNSA. The CDR3 extends over 13 amino acids. V was clipped by 3 bases and J by 2 bases, with 5 bases between them. This sequence joins TRBV7-2 and TRBJ1-5; D call uncertain. This clonotype was obtained from an adult with an advanced solid tumor such as melanoma, head and neck, liver or kidney cancer. This material consisted of CD4+ or CD8+ T cells sorted from blood, taken in a trial of the OX40 agonist ivuxolimab. CDR3 in DNA: TGTGCCAGCAGCTTCGGAGGCAATCAGCCCCAGCATTTT. It encodes CASSFGGNQPQHF.